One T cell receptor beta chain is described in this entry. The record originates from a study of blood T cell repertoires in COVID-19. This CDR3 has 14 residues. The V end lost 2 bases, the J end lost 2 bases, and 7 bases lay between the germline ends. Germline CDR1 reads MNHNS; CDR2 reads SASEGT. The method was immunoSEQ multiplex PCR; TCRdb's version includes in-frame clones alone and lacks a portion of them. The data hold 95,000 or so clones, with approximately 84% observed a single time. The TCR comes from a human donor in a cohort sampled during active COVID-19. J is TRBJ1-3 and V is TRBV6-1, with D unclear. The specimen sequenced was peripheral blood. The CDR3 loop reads CASSEREAGNTIYF. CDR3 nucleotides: TGTGCCAGCAGTGAACGAGAAGCTGGAAACACCATATATTTT.